This T cell receptor beta chain was recorded in a study of response to subunit inactivated influenza vaccine. Study observations and caveats: The authors offered the suggestion that each seasonal influenza vaccination recruits few new T cells.

V was pared by 6 bases and J by 2 bases, with 10 bases of the junction left unmatched. The CDR3 is 16 residues long. In TCRdb, the RT-PCR reads were re-called with MiXCR into one record per CDR3 protein. The table records over 650,000 distinct CDR3 sequences, approximately 18% of them present only once. A word on this clonotype: What it binds is not known.

Specimen: PBMCs from blood, collected approximately 5 days after vaccination. The chain joins TRBV12-3 or TRBV12-4 to TRBJ2-1, with TRBD2 identical over 7 bases. This clonotype was sampled from a man aged 45-65 years who received an inactivated influenza vaccine. The CDR3 region has the DNA TGTGCCAGCAGCCCGGAACTAGCGCTGGCCTACAATGAGCAGTTCTTC. As protein: CASSPELALAYNEQFF.